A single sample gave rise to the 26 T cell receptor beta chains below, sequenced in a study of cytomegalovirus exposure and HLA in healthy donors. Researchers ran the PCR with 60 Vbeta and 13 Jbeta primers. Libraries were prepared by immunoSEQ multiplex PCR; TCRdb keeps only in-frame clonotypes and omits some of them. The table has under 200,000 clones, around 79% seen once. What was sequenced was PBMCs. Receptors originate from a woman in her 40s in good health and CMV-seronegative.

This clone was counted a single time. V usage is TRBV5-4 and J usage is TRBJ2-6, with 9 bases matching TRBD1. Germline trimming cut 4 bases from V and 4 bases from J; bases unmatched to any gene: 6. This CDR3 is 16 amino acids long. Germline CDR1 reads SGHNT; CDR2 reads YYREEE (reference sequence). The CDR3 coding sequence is TGTGCCAGCAGCCGGGACAGGGCCCGCGGGGCCAACGTCCTGACTTTC. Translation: CASSRDRARGANVLTF. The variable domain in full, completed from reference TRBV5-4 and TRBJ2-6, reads ETGVTQSPTHLIKTRGQQVTLRCSSQSGHNTVSWYQQALGQGPQFIFQYYREEENGRGNFPPRFSGLQFPNYSSELNVNALELDDSALYLCASSRDRARGANVLTFGAGSRLTVL.

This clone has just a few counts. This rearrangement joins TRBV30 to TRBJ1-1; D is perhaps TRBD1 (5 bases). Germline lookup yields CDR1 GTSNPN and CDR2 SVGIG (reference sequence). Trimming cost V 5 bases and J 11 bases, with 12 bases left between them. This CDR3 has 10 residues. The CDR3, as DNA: TGTGCCTGGGGAATGGGGGGTGCTTTCTTT. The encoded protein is CAWGMGGAFF.

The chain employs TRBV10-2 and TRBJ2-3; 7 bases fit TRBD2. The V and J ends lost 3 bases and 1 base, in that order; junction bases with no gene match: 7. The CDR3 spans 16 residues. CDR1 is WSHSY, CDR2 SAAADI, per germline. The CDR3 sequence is CASSEVWGGGTDTQYF. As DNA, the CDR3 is TGCGCCAGCAGTGAAGTGTGGGGGGGTGGCACAGATACGCAGTATTTT.

The CDR3 reads CASSYLGGLGEKLFF. CDR3 in DNA: TGTGCCAGCAGTTACCTTGGGGGGTTAGGGGAAAAACTGTTTTTT. J is TRBJ1-4 and V is TRBV6-5, with a possible D match to TRBD1 (5 bases). CDR3 size: 15 residues. Trimming shortened V by 2 bases and J by 8 bases, and 15 bases separated the two germline ends. Germline CDR1 MNHEY, CDR2 SVGAGI.

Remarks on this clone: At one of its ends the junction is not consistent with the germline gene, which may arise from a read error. CDR3 in DNA: TGTTCCAGCAGCCCAGAAGCCCCCGTACTGGGCGGCTACACCTTC. It codes for CSSSPEAPVLGGYTF. This sequence joins TRBV7-9 and TRBJ1-2; D remains ambiguous. The CDR3 runs to 15 residues. Germline lookup yields CDR1 SEHNR and CDR2 FQNEAQ (reference sequence).

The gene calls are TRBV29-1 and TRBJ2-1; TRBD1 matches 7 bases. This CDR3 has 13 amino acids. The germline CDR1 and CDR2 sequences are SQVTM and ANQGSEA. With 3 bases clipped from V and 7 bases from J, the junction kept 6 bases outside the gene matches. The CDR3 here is CSVEGIRGNEQFF. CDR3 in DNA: TGCAGCGTTGAGGGAATCAGGGGGAATGAGCAGTTCTTC.

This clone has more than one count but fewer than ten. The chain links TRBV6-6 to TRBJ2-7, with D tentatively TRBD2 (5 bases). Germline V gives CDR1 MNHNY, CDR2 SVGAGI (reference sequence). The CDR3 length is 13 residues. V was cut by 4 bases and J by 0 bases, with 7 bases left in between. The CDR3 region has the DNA TGTGCCAGCAGTTTCGACTACTCCTACGAGCAGTACTTC. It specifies CASSFDYSYEQYF.

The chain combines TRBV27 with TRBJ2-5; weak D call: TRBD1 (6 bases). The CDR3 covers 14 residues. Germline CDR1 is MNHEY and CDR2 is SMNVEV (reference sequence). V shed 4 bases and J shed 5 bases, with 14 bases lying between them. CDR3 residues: CASSSYREWETQYF. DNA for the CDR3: TGTGCCAGCAGTTCCTACAGGGAGTGGGAGACCCAGTACTTC.

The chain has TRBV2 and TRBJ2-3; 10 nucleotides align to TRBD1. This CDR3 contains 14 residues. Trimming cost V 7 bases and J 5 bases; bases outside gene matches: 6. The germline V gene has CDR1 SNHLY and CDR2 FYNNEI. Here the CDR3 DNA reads TGTGCCAGCAAGAGGACAGGGGGTGTAGATACGCAGTATTTT. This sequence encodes CASKRTGGVDTQYF.

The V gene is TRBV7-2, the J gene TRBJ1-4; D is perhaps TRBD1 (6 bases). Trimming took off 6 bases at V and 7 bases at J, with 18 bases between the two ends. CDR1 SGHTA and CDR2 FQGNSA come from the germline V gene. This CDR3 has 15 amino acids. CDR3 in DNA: TGTGCCAGCAGTCGAAACAGGGCTGGGGGTGAAAAACTGTTTTTT. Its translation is CASSRNRAGGEKLFF. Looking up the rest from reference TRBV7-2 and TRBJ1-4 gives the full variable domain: GAGVSQSPSNKVTEKGKDVELRCDPISGHTALYWYRQSLGQGLEFLIYFQGNSAPDKSGLPSDRFSAERTGGSVSTLTIQRTQQEDSAVYLCASSRNRAGGEKLFFGSGTQLSVL.

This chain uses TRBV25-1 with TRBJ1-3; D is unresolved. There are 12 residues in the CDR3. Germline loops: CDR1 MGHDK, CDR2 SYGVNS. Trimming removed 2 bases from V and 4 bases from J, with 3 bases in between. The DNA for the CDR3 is TGTGCCAGCAGTGAAGTAGGAAACACCATATATTTT. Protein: CASSEVGNTIYF. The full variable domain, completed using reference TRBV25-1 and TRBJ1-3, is EADIYQTPRYLVIGTGKKITLECSQTMGHDKMYWYQQDPGMELHLIHYSYGVNSTEKGDLSSESTVSRIRTEHFPLTLESARPSHTSQYLCASSEVGNTIYFGEGSWLTVV.

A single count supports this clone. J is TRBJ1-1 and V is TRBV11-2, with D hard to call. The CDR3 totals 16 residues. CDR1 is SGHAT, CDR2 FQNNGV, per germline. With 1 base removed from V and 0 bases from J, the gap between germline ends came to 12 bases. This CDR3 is CASSLVRGYMNTEAFF. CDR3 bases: TGTGCCAGCAGCTTAGTTCGGGGTTACATGAACACTGAAGCTTTCTTT.

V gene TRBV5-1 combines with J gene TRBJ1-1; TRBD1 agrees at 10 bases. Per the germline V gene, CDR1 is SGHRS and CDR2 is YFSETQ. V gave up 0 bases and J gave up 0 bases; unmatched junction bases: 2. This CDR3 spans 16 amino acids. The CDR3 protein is CASSLGQGAMNTEAFF. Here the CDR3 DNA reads TGCGCCAGCAGCTTGGGACAGGGGGCTATGAACACTGAAGCTTTCTTT.

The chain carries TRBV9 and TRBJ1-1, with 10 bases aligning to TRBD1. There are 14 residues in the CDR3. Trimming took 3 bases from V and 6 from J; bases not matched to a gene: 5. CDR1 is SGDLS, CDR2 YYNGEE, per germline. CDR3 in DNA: TGTGCCAGCAGCGGACAGGGGGCGGGAGCTGAAGCTTTCTTT. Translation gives CASSGQGAGAEAFF. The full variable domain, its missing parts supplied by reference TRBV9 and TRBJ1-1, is DSGVTQTPKHLITATGQRVTLRCSPRSGDLSVYWYQQSLDQGLQFLIQYYNGEERAKGNILERFSAQQFPDLHSELNLSSLELGDSALYFCASSGQGAGAEAFFGQGTRLTVV.

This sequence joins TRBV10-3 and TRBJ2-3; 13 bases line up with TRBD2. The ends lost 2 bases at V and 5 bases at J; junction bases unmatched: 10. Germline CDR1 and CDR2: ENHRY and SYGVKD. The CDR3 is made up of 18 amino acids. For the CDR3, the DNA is TGTGCCATCAGTGAGCTTTTTACTAGCGGGGGGGCCGAAGATACGCAGTATTTT. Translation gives CAISELFTSGGAEDTQYF.

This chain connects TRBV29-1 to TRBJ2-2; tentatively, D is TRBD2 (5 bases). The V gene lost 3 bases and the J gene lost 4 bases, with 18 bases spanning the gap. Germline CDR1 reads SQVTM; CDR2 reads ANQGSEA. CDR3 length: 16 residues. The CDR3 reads CSVEGAVGKSTGELFF. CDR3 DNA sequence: TGCAGCGTTGAGGGAGCTGTAGGAAAATCCACCGGGGAGCTGTTTTTT.

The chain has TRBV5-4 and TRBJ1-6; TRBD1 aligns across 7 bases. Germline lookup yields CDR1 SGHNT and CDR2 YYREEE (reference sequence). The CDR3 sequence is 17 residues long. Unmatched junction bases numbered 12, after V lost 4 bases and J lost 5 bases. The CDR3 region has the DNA TGTGCCAGCAGCGGGGAGACAGGGAAACGGCATAATTCACCCCTCCACTTT. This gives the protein CASSGETGKRHNSPLHF.

DNA for the CDR3: TGTGCCAGCAGTTTATCCCAGGCCTACACTGAAGCTTTCTTT. Its protein is CASSLSQAYTEAFF. The chain uses TRBV28 and TRBJ1-1; D ambiguous. Germline V gene sequence: CDR1 MDHEN, CDR2 SYDVKM. V was trimmed by 1 base and J by 3 bases, leaving 9 bases between them. The CDR3 has 14 amino acids.

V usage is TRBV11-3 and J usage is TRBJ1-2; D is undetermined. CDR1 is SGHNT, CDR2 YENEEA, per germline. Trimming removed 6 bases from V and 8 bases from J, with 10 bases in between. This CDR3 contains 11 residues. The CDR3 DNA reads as TGTGCCAGCAGAGGGAGAGGAGGCTACACCTTC. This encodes CASRGRGGYTF.

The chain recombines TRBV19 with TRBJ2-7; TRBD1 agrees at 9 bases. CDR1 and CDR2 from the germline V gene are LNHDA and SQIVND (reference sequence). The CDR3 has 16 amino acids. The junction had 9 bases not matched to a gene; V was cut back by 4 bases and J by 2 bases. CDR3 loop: CASSTPPDRGAYEQYF. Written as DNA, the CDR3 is TGTGCCAGTAGTACCCCCCCCGACAGGGGGGCCTACGAGCAGTACTTC.

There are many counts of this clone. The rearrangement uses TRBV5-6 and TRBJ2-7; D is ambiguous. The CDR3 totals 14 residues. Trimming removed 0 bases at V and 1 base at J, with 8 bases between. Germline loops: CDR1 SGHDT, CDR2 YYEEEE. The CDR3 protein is CASSLVRSSYEQYF. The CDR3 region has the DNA TGTGCCAGCAGCTTGGTCAGATCATCCTACGAGCAGTACTTC.

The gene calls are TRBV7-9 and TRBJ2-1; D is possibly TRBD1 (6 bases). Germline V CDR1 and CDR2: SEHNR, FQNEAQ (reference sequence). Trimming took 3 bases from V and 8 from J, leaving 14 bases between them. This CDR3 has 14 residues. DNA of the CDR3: TGTGCCAGCAGCTTTCTAACAGGGAAGCATGAGCAGTTCTTC. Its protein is CASSFLTGKHEQFF.

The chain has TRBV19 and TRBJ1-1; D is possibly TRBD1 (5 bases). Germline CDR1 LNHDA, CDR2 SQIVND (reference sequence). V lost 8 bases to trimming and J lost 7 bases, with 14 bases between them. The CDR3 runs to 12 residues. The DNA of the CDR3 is TGTGCCAGTTCCCAGGGTGCTGGTGAAGCTTTCTTT. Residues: CASSQGAGEAFF.

The DNA of the CDR3 is TGTGCCAGCAGCGTAGAAGTAGCGTACACCGGGGAGCTGTTTTTT. Translating it yields CASSVEVAYTGELFF. The V gene is TRBV9, the J gene TRBJ2-2, with D perhaps TRBD2 (5 bases). The CDR3 is 15 amino acids. The germline V gene has CDR1 SGDLS and CDR2 YYNGEE. V lost 0 bases and J lost 3, with 9 bases in between.

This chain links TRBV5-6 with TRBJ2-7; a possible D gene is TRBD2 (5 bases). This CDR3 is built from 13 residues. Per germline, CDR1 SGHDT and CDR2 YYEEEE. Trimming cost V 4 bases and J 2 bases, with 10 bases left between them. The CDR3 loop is CASSEVGAYEQYF. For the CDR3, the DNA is TGTGCCAGCAGCGAGGTCGGGGCCTACGAGCAGTACTTC.

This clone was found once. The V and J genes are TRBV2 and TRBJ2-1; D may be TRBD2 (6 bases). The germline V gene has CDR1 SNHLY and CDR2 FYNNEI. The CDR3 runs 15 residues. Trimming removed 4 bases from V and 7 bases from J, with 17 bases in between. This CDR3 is CASSATEEGGNEQFF. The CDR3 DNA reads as TGTGCCAGCAGTGCCACAGAGGAGGGCGGAAATGAGCAGTTCTTC.